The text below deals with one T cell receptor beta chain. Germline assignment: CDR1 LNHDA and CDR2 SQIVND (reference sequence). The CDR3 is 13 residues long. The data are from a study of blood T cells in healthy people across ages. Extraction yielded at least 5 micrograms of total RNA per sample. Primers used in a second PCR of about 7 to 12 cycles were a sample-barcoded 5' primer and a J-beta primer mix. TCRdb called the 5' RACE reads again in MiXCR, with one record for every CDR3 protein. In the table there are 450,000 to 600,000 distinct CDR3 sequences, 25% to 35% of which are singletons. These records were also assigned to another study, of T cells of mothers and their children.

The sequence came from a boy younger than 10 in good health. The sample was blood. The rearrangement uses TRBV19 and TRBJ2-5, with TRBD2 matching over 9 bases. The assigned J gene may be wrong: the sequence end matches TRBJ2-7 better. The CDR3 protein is CASSTSGSYEQYF. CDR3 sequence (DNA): TGTGCCAGTAGCACTAGCGGGTCCTACGAGCAGTACTTC.